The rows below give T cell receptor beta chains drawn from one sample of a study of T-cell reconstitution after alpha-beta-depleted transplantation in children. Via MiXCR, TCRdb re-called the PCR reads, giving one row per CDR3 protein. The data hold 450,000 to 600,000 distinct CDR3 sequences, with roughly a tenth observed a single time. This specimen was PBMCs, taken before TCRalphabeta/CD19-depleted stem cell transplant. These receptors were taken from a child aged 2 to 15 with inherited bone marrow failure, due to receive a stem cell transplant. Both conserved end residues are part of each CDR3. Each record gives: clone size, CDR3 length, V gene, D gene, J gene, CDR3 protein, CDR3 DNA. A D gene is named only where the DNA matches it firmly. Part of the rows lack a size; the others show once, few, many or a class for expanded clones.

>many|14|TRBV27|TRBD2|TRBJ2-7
CASSLWRENDEQYF
TGTGCCAGCAGTTTATGGCGGGAGAACGACGAGCAGTACTTC
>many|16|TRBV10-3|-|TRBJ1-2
CAISESTQGLGYGYTF
TGTGCCATCAGTGAGTCGACTCAGGGGCTCGGCTATGGCTACACCTTC
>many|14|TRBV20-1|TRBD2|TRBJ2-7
CSANREGWSYEQYF
TGCAGTGCAAACCGGGAGGGTTGGTCCTACGAGCAGTACTTC
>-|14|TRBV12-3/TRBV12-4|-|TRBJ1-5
CASRTGDVTGPQHF
TGTGCCAGCAGAACCGGGGACGTGACAGGGCCCCAGCATTTT
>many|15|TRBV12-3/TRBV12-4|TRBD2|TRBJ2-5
CASRTLAGPQETQYF
TGTGCCAGCAGGACACTAGCGGGACCCCAAGAGACCCAGTACTTC
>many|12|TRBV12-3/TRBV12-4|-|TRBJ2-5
CASRRPPETQYF
TGTGCCAGCCGACGTCCGCCAGAGACCCAGTACTTC
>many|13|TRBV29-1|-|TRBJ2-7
CSVEAGIGYEQYF
TGCAGCGTTGAAGCTGGTATTGGCTACGAGCAGTACTTC
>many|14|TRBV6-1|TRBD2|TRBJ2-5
CASSKFGGGETQYF
TGTGCCAGCAGTAAATTCGGGGGGGGAGAGACCCAGTACTTC
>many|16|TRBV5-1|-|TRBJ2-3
CASSFPPGDGTDTQYF
TGCGCCAGCAGCTTCCCTCCGGGCGATGGCACAGATACGCAGTATTTT
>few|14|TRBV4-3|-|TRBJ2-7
CASSQGSPSYEQYF
TGCGCCAGCAGCCAAGGTAGTCCCTCCTACGAGCAGTACTTC
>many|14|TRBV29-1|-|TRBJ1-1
CSVDYYGGLAEAFF
TGCAGCGTTGATTATTACGGTGGGCTGGCTGAAGCTTTCTTT